The clone carrying this T cell receptor beta chain was counted once. The length of the CDR3 is 15 residues. V gave up 0 bases and J gave up 3 bases; unmatched junction bases: 2. In germline, CDR1 is MRHNA, CDR2 SNTAGT. As handled by the study authors: Estimation of nucleated cell counts was performed using reference gene primer amplification. Generated by immunoSEQ multiplex PCR, the TCRdb table keeps only in-frame clones and is missing some. V, J and clone size reflect that table, while D and trimming were determined from the DNA. Of just over 60,000 clones listed, about three quarters are singletons. The entry originates in a study of blood T cell repertoires in COVID-19.

The sequencing input was peripheral blood. The gene calls are TRBV6-4 and TRBJ1-1; 9 bases line up with TRBD1. The clonotype was recovered from a young man with COVID-19, enrolled during active disease. CDR3: CASSDSGQGYTEAFF. The CDR3 region has the DNA TGTGCCAGCAGTGACTCGGGACAGGGTTACACTGAAGCTTTCTTT.